The 19 T cell receptor beta chains below were found in one sample sequenced in a study of blood T cell repertoires in COVID-19. The table came from immunoSEQ multiplex PCR; TCRdb's copy has only in-frame clones and leaves some out. The data hold roughly 120,000 clones, with 80% to 90% observed a single time. The specimen sequenced was peripheral blood. All receptors derive from a man in his sixties or seventies with active or convalescent COVID-19.

This rearrangement joins TRBV7-2 to TRBJ1-2; TRBD1 might be the D (6 bases). The CDR3 consists of 15 residues. Trimming pared 1 base from V and 4 bases from J, leaving 13 bases between. Germline CDR1 SGHTA, CDR2 FQGNSA. The CDR3 sequence is CASSLETGPGYGYTF. The CDR3 nucleotides read TGTGCCAGCAGCTTAGAGACAGGTCCAGGCTATGGCTACACCTTC.

V usage is TRBV9 and J usage is TRBJ1-2, with D possibly matching TRBD1 (6 bases). Trimming left V 3 bases short and J 3 bases short, with 12 bases between. Germline assignment: CDR1 SGDLS and CDR2 YYNGEE. There are 14 residues in the CDR3. This CDR3 reads CASSARTVDYGYTF. Written as DNA, the CDR3 is TGTGCCAGCAGCGCCCGGACAGTCGACTATGGCTACACCTTC.

The chain has TRBV6-5 and TRBJ2-7, with 7 bases matching TRBD1. The trim removed 4 bases at V and 5 bases at J, leaving 11 bases unmatched. This CDR3 is 15 amino acids long. Germline values: CDR1 MNHEY, CDR2 SVGAGI. The CDR3 sequence: CASSLMTGYSHEQYF. The CDR3 coding sequence is TGTGCCAGCAGTTTGATGACAGGGTACTCGCACGAGCAGTACTTC.

The chain couples TRBV2 to TRBJ1-2; tentatively, D is TRBD1 (6 bases). The CDR3 is made up of 15 amino acids. Trimming took off 3 bases at V and 3 bases at J, with 14 bases between the two ends. The germline V gene encodes CDR1 SNHLY and CDR2 FYNNEI. CDR3 protein: CASSDRGKAYYGYTF. CDR3 nucleotides: TGTGCCAGCAGTGACAGGGGAAAGGCTTACTATGGCTACACCTTC.

V gene TRBV30 combines with J gene TRBJ1-1; 7 bases are a match to TRBD1. Germline CDR1 and CDR2: GTSNPN and SVGIG (reference sequence). With 3 bases clipped from V and 1 base from J, the junction kept 8 bases outside the gene matches. This CDR3 region has 15 residues. CDR3 loop: CAWSRRQGSNTEAFF. CDR3 in DNA: TGTGCCTGGAGCCGACGACAGGGATCGAACACTGAAGCTTTCTTT.

V is TRBV5-1 and J is TRBJ2-5; possibly TRBD1 for D (6 bases). CDR1 and CDR2 from the germline V gene are SGHRS and YFSETQ. The CDR3 has 13 residues. V dropped 3 bases and J dropped 2 bases, with 8 bases sitting between them. DNA of the CDR3: TGCGCCAGCAGCTCCACAGGGCAAGAGACCCAGTACTTC. This codes for CASSSTGQETQYF.

This rearrangement joins TRBV12-3 or TRBV12-4 to TRBJ1-2; weak D call: TRBD1 (5 bases). This CDR3 is built from 13 residues. Trimming took off 3 bases at V and 2 bases at J, with 7 bases between the two ends. The DNA for the CDR3 is TGTGCCAGCAGTTTGGCAGGGAACTATGGCTACACCTTC. Protein: CASSLAGNYGYTF.

This sequence joins TRBV28 and TRBJ2-2; D perhaps matches TRBD1 (5 bases). The CDR3 has 13 amino acids. Trimming took off 8 bases at V and 5 bases at J, with 12 bases between the two ends. The germline V gene has CDR1 MDHEN and CDR2 SYDVKM. CDR3 DNA: TGTGCCAGCCAGGGTTTTTCTACCGGGGAGCTGTTTTTT. This sequence encodes CASQGFSTGELFF.

This clone has only one observation. The chain uses TRBV18 and TRBJ2-7; no clear D. This CDR3 contains 14 residues. The germline CDR1 and CDR2 sequences are KGHSH and LQKENI. Between the trimmed V and J ends, which lost 3 bases and 1 base, there was a span of 10 bases. CDR3 residues: CASSPPERSYEQYF. The CDR3 DNA follows: TGTGCCAGCTCACCCCCCGAGAGATCCTACGAGCAGTACTTC.

The V gene is TRBV10-3, the J gene TRBJ2-7, with D perhaps matching TRBD1 (6 bases). The CDR3 loop spans 12 amino acids. V was pared by 7 bases and J by 7 bases, with 14 bases between. Germline lookup yields CDR1 ENHRY and CDR2 SYGVKD. As DNA, the CDR3 is TGTGCCATCACCCAGGGGAGAGGTGAGCAGTACTTC. The encoded protein is CAITQGRGEQYF.

The chain is built from TRBV18 and TRBJ2-6, with a possible D match to TRBD1 (8 bases). Germline CDR1 reads KGHSH; CDR2 reads LQKENI. The V gene lost 0 bases and the J gene lost 0 bases, with 12 bases spanning the gap. This CDR3 comprises 18 residues. The CDR3 nucleotides are TGTGCCAGCTCACCACCACAGGGGGGGAACTCTGGGGCCAACGTCCTGACTTTC. This codes for CASSPPQGGNSGANVLTF.

CDR3 bases: TGTGCCAGCAGCCAGACCCGGGCCGGGGGTGGAAACACCATATATTTT. The encoded protein is CASSQTRAGGGNTIYF. The chain employs TRBV3-1 (or the pseudogene TRBV3-2) and TRBJ1-3; D is possibly TRBD1 (5 bases). Germline lookup yields CDR1 LGHDT and CDR2 YNNKEL (reference sequence). This CDR3 contains 16 residues. V lost 3 bases, J lost 3 bases, and 15 bases lay in between.

The CDR3, as DNA: TGTGCCAGCAGCAAAATCAGCGGGAGGGAGAAAAGCGAGCAGTACTTC. Its translation: CASSKISGREKSEQYF. The J gene is TRBJ2-7, the V gene TRBV21-1; TRBD2, as called in the table, went unchecked against the DNA. TRBV21-1 is a documented pseudogene. The CDR3 is 16 amino acids.

The V gene is TRBV10-3, the J gene TRBJ2-2; TRBD2 aligns across 12 bases. This CDR3 is 17 amino acids long. J gave up 7 bases and V 4 bases, and 10 bases lay outside the gene matches. Germline lookup yields CDR1 ENHRY and CDR2 SYGVKD. The CDR3 protein is CAISAPPSGGGNGELFF. As DNA, the CDR3 is TGTGCCATCAGTGCCCCTCCTAGCGGGGGGGGCAACGGGGAGCTGTTTTTT.

The J gene is TRBJ2-7, the V gene TRBV4-1; 7 nucleotides line up with TRBD1. Unmatched junction bases numbered 10, after V lost 6 bases and J lost 2 bases. CDR3 size: 15 residues. From germline, CDR1 is MGHRA and CDR2 YSYEKL. The CDR3 nucleotides read TGCGCCAGCAGGCCAACCGGGACAGTTGCCTACGAGCAGTACTTC. Amino acid sequence: CASRPTGTVAYEQYF.

This chain joins TRBV11-1 and TRBJ2-3, with 10 bases fitting TRBD1. In germline, CDR1 is SGHAT, CDR2 FQDESV (reference sequence). V gave up 5 bases and J gave up 5 bases; unmatched junction bases: 4. The CDR3 is 14 residues long. The CDR3 protein is CASSHGQGGDTQYF. The CDR3 coding sequence is TGTGCCAGCAGCCACGGACAGGGGGGAGATACGCAGTATTTT. Complete variable domain (other parts from reference TRBV11-1 and TRBJ2-3): EAEVAQSPRYKITEKSQAVAFWCDPISGHATLYWYRQILGQGPELLVQFQDESVVDDSQLPKDRFSAERLKGVDSTLKIQPAELGDSAMYLCASSHGQGGDTQYFGPGTRLTVL.

This chain connects TRBV7-9 to TRBJ2-7, with TRBD2 matching over 7 bases. Germline CDR1 reads SEHNR; CDR2 reads FQNEAQ (reference sequence). V shed 5 bases, J shed 2 bases, and the junction held 12 bases outside the gene matches. The CDR3 totals 16 residues. The CDR3 DNA sequence: TGTGCCAGCAGCCATATAGAGGGAGGGTCCACCTACGAGCAGTACTTC. This codes for CASSHIEGGSTYEQYF.

The CDR3 bases are TGTGCCAGCAGACTAGCGGGAGGGGCTGAGCAGTTCTTC. It specifies CASRLAGGAEQFF. The V gene is TRBV2, the J gene TRBJ2-1; TRBD2 agrees at 13 bases. With V trimmed by 6 bases and J by 9 bases, 2 bases remained unmatched. CDR1 SNHLY and CDR2 FYNNEI come from the germline V gene. This CDR3 region has 13 residues.

The chain is built from TRBV7-2 and TRBJ2-7; 11 positions match TRBD1. CDR3 length: 15 residues. With 5 bases clipped from V and 4 bases from J, the junction kept 7 bases outside the gene matches. Germline lookup yields CDR1 SGHTA and CDR2 FQGNSA. CDR3 protein: CASSTGTGGGYEQYF. Written as DNA, the CDR3 is TGTGCCAGCAGCACCGGGACAGGGGGAGGGTACGAGCAGTACTTC. Supplemented by reference TRBV7-2 and TRBJ2-7, the full variable domain reads GAGVSQSPSNKVTEKGKDVELRCDPISGHTALYWYRQSLGQGLEFLIYFQGNSAPDKSGLPSDRFSAERTGGSVSTLTIQRTQQEDSAVYLCASSTGTGGGYEQYFGPGTRLTVT.